Described below is a single TCR beta chain sequence and its context. The sample comes from a study of blood T cell repertoires in COVID-19. For the study at large: Acute and convalescent COVID-19 samples came from the United States, Italy and Spain.

CDR3 length: 14 amino acids. Germline-derived CDR1 and CDR2 are MDHEN and SYDVKM. V was cut by 3 bases and J by 5 bases, with 13 bases left in between. Original analysis: Reference gene primer amplification in the assay estimated nucleated cell counts. Measured with immunoSEQ multiplex PCR; TCRdb has only the in-frame clones, and not every one. The DNA was the basis for D and trimming; V, J and clone size are from that table. The sample yields 200,000 or so clones, around 82% seen once. Among Cohort 3 donors, those recovered had two negative PCRs, clearance, or symptom resolution. Sequencing input: PBMCs or T cells enriched from blood (not recorded which). The receptor comes from a man aged 35-49 years who had recovered from COVID-19. The V and J genes are TRBV28 and TRBJ1-2; D possibly corresponds to TRBD1 (5 bases). CDR3 nucleotides: TGTGCCAGCAGTTTTGGAGCAGGGTTATATGGCTACACCTTC. Protein: CASSFGAGLYGYTF.